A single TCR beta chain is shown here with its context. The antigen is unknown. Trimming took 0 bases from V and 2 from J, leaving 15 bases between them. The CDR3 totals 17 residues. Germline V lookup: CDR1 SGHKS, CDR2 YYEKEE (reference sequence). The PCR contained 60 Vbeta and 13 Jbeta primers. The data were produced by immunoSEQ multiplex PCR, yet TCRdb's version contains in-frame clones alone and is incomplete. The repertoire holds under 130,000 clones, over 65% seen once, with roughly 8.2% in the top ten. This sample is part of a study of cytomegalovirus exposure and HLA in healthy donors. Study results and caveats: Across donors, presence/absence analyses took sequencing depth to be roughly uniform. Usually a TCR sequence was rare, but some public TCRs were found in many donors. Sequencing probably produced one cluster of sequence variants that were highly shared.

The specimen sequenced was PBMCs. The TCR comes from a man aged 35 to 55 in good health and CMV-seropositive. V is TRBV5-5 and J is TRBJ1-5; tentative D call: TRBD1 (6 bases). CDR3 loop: CASSLVVGGAGNQPQHF. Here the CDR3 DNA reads TGTGCCAGCAGCTTGGTTGTTGGGGGCGCGGGCAATCAGCCCCAGCATTTT.